A single sample gave rise to the 22 T cell receptor beta chains below, sequenced in a study of blood T cells in healthy people across ages. A second PCR of 7 to 11 cycles used a sample-barcoded 5' primer and a J-beta primer mix. A single record per CDR3 protein comes from TCRdb applying MiXCR to the 5' RACE reads. The table shows around 800,000 distinct CDR3 sequences, with roughly 24% occurring only once. The same sample was also studied in work on T cells of mothers and their children.

The specimen was blood. The receptors here all came from a boy between 10 and 17 years old in good health.

This chain joins TRBV9 and TRBJ2-3, with 8 positions matching TRBD1. CDR3 size: 15 residues. The J segment lost 2 bases and the V segment lost 4 bases, leaving 6 bases of the junction unmatched. From germline, CDR1 is SGDLS and CDR2 YYNGEE. DNA of the CDR3: TGTGCCAGCAGCACGGACAGGGCCGTCACAGATACGCAGTATTTT. Translation: CASSTDRAVTDTQYF. Full variable domain (missing parts from reference TRBV9 and TRBJ2-3): DSGVTQTPKHLITATGQRVTLRCSPRSGDLSVYWYQQSLDQGLQFLIQYYNGEERAKGNILERFSAQQFPDLHSELNLSSLELGDSALYFCASSTDRAVTDTQYFGPGTRLTVL.

This chain connects TRBV5-1 to TRBJ1-4; D gene unclear. V lost 3 bases and J lost 5, with 11 bases in between. Germline V lookup: CDR1 SGHRS, CDR2 YFSETQ. CDR3 size: 14 residues. The CDR3 sequence: CASSSGRKNEKLFF. The CDR3 nucleotides are TGCGCCAGCAGCTCTGGCAGGAAGAATGAAAAACTGTTTTTT. Looking up the rest from reference TRBV5-1 and TRBJ1-4 gives the full variable domain: KAGVTQTPRYLIKTRGQQVTLSCSPISGHRSVSWYQQTPGQGLQFLFEYFSETQRNKGNFPGRFSGRQFSNSRSEMNVSTLELGDSALYLCASSSGRKNEKLFFGSGTQLSVL.

The V gene is TRBV29-1, the J gene TRBJ2-7, with D perhaps matching TRBD1 (5 bases). The CDR3 covers 13 residues. V lost 3 bases to trimming and J lost 2 bases, with 11 bases between them. Germline V gene data show CDR1 as SQVTM and CDR2 as ANQGSEA. CDR3 loop: CSVETATTYEQYF. Written as DNA, the CDR3 is TGCAGCGTTGAGACAGCTACTACCTACGAGCAGTACTTC.

This clonotype was seen only a few times. The V gene is TRBV5-5, the J gene TRBJ2-7; D is perhaps TRBD1 or TRBD2 (6 bases each). From germline, CDR1 is SGHKS and CDR2 YYEKEE (reference sequence). The CDR3 has 16 residues. Trimming stripped 4 bases from V and 0 bases from J, with 17 bases between. The CDR3, as DNA: TGTGCCAGCAGCCTGGGGGGCAGGGAGAGCTCCTACGAGCAGTACTTC. Protein: CASSLGGRESSYEQYF.

Concerning this clonotype: One end of the junction varies from germline; a read error may be responsible. CDR3 amino acids: CASSLEDAGTQYF. In DNA form, the CDR3 reads TGTGCCAGCAGCCTAGAAGACGCGGGCACGCAGTATTTT. The rearrangement links TRBV11-2 to TRBJ2-3, with TRBD2 as a possible D gene (5 bases). Germline V gene data show CDR1 as SGHAT and CDR2 as FQNNGV. This CDR3 spans 13 amino acids.

This clonotype was observed a few times. This chain connects TRBV27 to TRBJ2-4, with a possible D match to TRBD2 (6 bases). The CDR3 covers 12 residues. The ends were cut back, 8 bases at V and 2 bases at J, with 7 bases in the middle. The germline V gene encodes CDR1 MNHEY and CDR2 SMNVEV (reference sequence). The CDR3: CASRGSKNIQYF. The CDR3 DNA is TGTGCCAGCCGGGGGTCCAAAAACATTCAGTACTTC.

This clonotype was counted between two and nine times. The chain carries TRBV5-1 and TRBJ1-1; 9 bases are a match to TRBD1. V lost 4 bases to trimming and J lost 3 bases; unmatched junction nucleotides: 4. Germline-derived CDR1 and CDR2 are SGHRS and YFSETQ. The CDR3 is 14 amino acids. For the CDR3, the DNA is TGCGCCAGCAGCGTACAGGGGGCGGACACTGAAGCTTTCTTT. It translates to CASSVQGADTEAFF. Complete variable domain (other parts from reference TRBV5-1 and TRBJ1-1): KAGVTQTPRYLIKTRGQQVTLSCSPISGHRSVSWYQQTPGQGLQFLFEYFSETQRNKGNFPGRFSGRQFSNSRSEMNVSTLELGDSALYLCASSVQGADTEAFFGQGTRLTVV.

This clonotype was observed a few times. The gene calls are TRBV5-5 and TRBJ2-7; possibly TRBD1 or TRBD2 for D (5 bases each). CDR1 is SGHKS, CDR2 YYEKEE, per germline (reference sequence). This CDR3 is built from 14 residues. Between the trimmed V and J ends, which lost 2 bases and 0 bases, there was a span of 9 bases. CDR3 bases: TGTGCCAGCAGCTTCAAGGGGAGCTCCTACGAGCAGTACTTC. This gives the protein CASSFKGSSYEQYF.

V is TRBV7-8 and J is TRBJ2-5; D is perhaps TRBD2 (5 bases). The germline V gene has CDR1 SGHVS and CDR2 FQNEAQ. V lost 5 bases and J 5 bases, leaving 12 bases between the germline ends. CDR3 length: 13 amino acids. The CDR3 here is CASSPILGETQYF. CDR3 coding DNA: TGTGCCAGCAGCCCCATACTAGGGGAGACCCAGTACTTC.

The J gene is TRBJ1-1, the V gene TRBV20-1; D is perhaps TRBD1 (5 bases). CDR1 and CDR2 (germline): DFQATT, SNEGSKA (reference sequence). Trimming took off 4 bases at V and 5 bases at J, with 14 bases between the two ends. The CDR3 consists of 13 residues. The CDR3 DNA reads TGCAGTGCTACAGATCTACGGGGGACTGAAGCTTTCTTT. As protein: CSATDLRGTEAFF.

This clonotype has only a few counts. The genes are TRBV6-5 and TRBJ2-3; 8 bases line up with TRBD1. The V gene end was trimmed by 2 bases and the J gene end by 6 bases; junction bases not matched to a gene: 7. The CDR3 contains 15 residues. Germline CDR1 and CDR2: MNHEY and SVGAGI. This CDR3 reads CASSYAGGTPDTQYF. The DNA for the CDR3 is TGTGCCAGCAGTTACGCAGGGGGCACGCCCGATACGCAGTATTTT.

V gene TRBV29-1 combines with J gene TRBJ2-3, with 14 positions matching TRBD2. This CDR3 is built from 18 residues. Germline V gives CDR1 SQVTM, CDR2 ANQGSEA. The trim removed 5 bases at V and 0 bases at J, leaving 10 bases unmatched. This CDR3 reads CSVRSGLAGASSTDTQYF. CDR3 sequence (DNA): TGCAGCGTTCGCTCGGGACTAGCGGGGGCTTCTAGCACAGATACGCAGTATTTT.

This clonotype has a handful of counts. The chain employs TRBV18 and TRBJ2-7; 7 nucleotides line up with TRBD1. V lost 6 bases to trimming and J lost 2 bases; unmatched junction nucleotides: 7. The V gene's germline CDR1 is KGHSH and CDR2 LQKENI. The CDR3 is 14 residues long. The CDR3 bases are TGTGCCAGCTCGCACCGGGACAGCGCCTACGAGCAGTACTTC. Protein: CASSHRDSAYEQYF. The whole variable domain, remainder taken from reference TRBV18 and TRBJ2-7, is NAGVMQNPRHLVRRRGQEARLRCSPMKGHSHVYWYRQLPEEGLKFMVYLQKENIIDESGMPKERFSAEFPKEGPSILRIQQVVRGDSAAYFCASSHRDSAYEQYFGPGTRLTVT.

This clonotype was detected a few times. The chain is built from TRBV5-1 and TRBJ2-3, with D perhaps being TRBD1 or TRBD2 (5 bases each). This CDR3 has 13 residues. The V end lost 5 bases, the J end lost 3 bases, and 10 bases lay between the germline ends. Germline values: CDR1 SGHRS, CDR2 YFSETQ. This chain's CDR3 is CASRGRETDTQYF. CDR3 coding DNA: TGCGCCAGCAGGGGCAGGGAGACAGATACGCAGTATTTT.

The chain couples TRBV20-1 to TRBJ2-7; the D is unclear. V lost 5 bases to trimming and J lost 5 bases, with 22 bases between them. CDR1 is DFQATT, CDR2 SNEGSKA, per germline (reference sequence). The CDR3 has 15 amino acids. This chain's CDR3 is CSALSRRKAENEQYF. CDR3 coding DNA: TGCAGTGCTCTTTCGCGCAGGAAGGCCGAGAACGAGCAGTACTTC.

The chain has TRBV20-1 and TRBJ2-5, with D possibly matching TRBD1 (6 bases). V lost 3 bases and J lost 3, with 17 bases in between. Germline values: CDR1 DFQATT, CDR2 SNEGSKA (reference sequence). CDR3 length: 15 amino acids. In nucleotides, the CDR3 is TGCAGTGCTAGTAGTCCTAACGGGGACAAAGAGACCCAGTACTTC. The encoded protein is CSASSPNGDKETQYF.

The sample holds a few counts of this clonotype. V and J are TRBV27 and TRBJ2-5; 11 nucleotides match TRBD2. The end of the DNA aligns better with TRBJ2-7, so the J call may be wrong. CDR1 is MNHEY, CDR2 SMNVEV, per germline (reference sequence). The CDR3 is made up of 14 amino acids. The DNA for the CDR3 is TGTGCCAGCAGTTACCTAGCGGGGGGCTACGAGCAGTACTTC. Residues: CASSYLAGGYEQYF.

This chain connects TRBV2 to TRBJ1-4, with TRBD1 matching over 12 bases. The ends lost 3 bases at V and 4 bases at J; junction bases unmatched: 12. CDR3 length: 19 amino acids. The germline CDR1 and CDR2 sequences are SNHLY and FYNNEI. CDR3 nucleotide sequence: TGTGCCAGCAGTGATGGCCCGGGACAGGGGGCTCTTGGTAATGAAAAACTGTTTTTT. Protein product: CASSDGPGQGALGNEKLFF.

This rearrangement joins TRBV6-6 to TRBJ1-1, with D tentatively TRBD1 (6 bases). Germline V gene lookup returns CDR1 MNHNY and CDR2 SVGAGI (reference sequence). This CDR3 region has 15 residues. With 0 bases removed from V and 2 bases from J, the gap between germline ends came to 10 bases. CDR3: CASSYSRTVNTEAFF. Here the CDR3 DNA reads TGTGCCAGCAGTTACTCCCGGACAGTCAACACTGAAGCTTTCTTT.

CDR3 bases: TGCGCCAGCAGCTTGGAACAGTTCTCTGGGGCCAACGTCCTGACTTTC. This translates into CASSLEQFSGANVLTF. The chain has TRBV5-1 and TRBJ2-6; D is unresolved. CDR3 size: 16 residues. The germline V and J ends were trimmed by 0 bases and 0 bases, with 7 bases remaining between them. Germline V gives CDR1 SGHRS, CDR2 YFSETQ.

A few counts support this clonotype. The J gene is TRBJ2-1, the V gene TRBV29-1; TRBD1 matches at 9 bases. Germline-derived CDR1 and CDR2 are SQVTM and ANQGSEA. The CDR3 loop spans 13 amino acids. Trimming at V came to 8 bases and at J to 5 bases, leaving 7 bases not matched to a gene. CDR3 nucleotides: TGCAGCTTGTGGGGACAGGGACACAATGAGCAGTTCTTC. It translates to CSLWGQGHNEQFF.

The gene calls are TRBV5-5 and TRBJ2-5; maybe TRBD1 (5 bases). This CDR3 has 13 amino acids. The V gene's germline CDR1 is SGHKS and CDR2 YYEKEE (reference sequence). The V end lost 7 bases, the J end lost 1 base, and 11 bases lay between the germline ends. The CDR3 reads CASARTIQETQYF. The CDR3 nucleotides read TGTGCCAGCGCACGGACAATCCAAGAGACCCAGTACTTC.